This T cell receptor (beta chain) was retrieved from a study of tumor and adjacent non-tumor tissue in lung cancer. Looking at the study overall: There were around 11 adenocarcinoma, a couple of squamous cell carcinoma and 1 small cell lung cancer cases. Around 4.2 million productive TCRbeta reads were obtained per sample on average.

The template was RNA from unsorted bulk tissue. Per the germline V gene, CDR1 is SGHAT and CDR2 is FQNNGV. J was trimmed by 0 bases and V by 5 bases; bases with no gene match: 7. CDR3 length equals 16 residues. TCRbeta libraries were built with three rounds of nested PCR, modified from ARM-PCR. A single record per CDR3 protein comes from TCRdb applying MiXCR to the multiplex PCR reads. The sample lists 200,000 to 250,000 distinct CDR3 sequences, about 71% seen once, with roughly 24% in the top ten. The material sequenced was lung tumor tissue. The TCR originated in a man aged 55-75 years with non-small cell lung cancer. The chain employs TRBV11-2 and TRBJ1-3; 7 bases match TRBD1. CDR3 DNA: TGTGCCAGCAGCGAACAGGGGCCGGACTCTGGAAACACCATATATTTT. As protein: CASSEQGPDSGNTIYF.